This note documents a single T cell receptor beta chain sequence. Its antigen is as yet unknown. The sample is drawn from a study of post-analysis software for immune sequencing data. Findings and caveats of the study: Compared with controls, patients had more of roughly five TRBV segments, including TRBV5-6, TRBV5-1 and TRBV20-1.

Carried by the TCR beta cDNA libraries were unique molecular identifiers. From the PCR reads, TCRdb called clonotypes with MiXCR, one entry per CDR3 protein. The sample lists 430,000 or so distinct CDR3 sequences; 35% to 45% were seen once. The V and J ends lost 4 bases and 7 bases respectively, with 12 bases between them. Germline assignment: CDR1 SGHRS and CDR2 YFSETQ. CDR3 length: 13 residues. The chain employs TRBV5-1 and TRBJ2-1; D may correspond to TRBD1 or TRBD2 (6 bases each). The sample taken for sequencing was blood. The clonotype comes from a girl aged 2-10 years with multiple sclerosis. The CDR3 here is CASSVEGGNEQFF. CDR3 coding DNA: TGCGCCAGCAGCGTTGAAGGGGGGAATGAGCAGTTCTTC.